One and the same sample provided the 9 T cell receptor beta chains below, sequenced in a study of type 1 regulatory T cells. No antigens are known for them. TCRdb processed the reads anew with MiXCR; each CDR3 protein has one entry. The sample includes 55,000 to 65,000 distinct CDR3 sequences, 62% of them seen just once. Material for sequencing was cultured non-Tr1 T cells, either the whole culture or a sorted T cell fraction (not recorded which). All receptors derive from a human donor in good health.

The chain joins TRBV28 to TRBJ2-1, with 7 bases identical to TRBD2. Germline V gene lookup returns CDR1 MDHEN and CDR2 SYDVKM. The CDR3 is made up of 15 amino acids. Trimming at V came to 5 bases and at J to 4 bases, leaving 8 bases not matched to a gene. This CDR3 is CASSPRTRRYNEQFF. The CDR3 DNA follows: TGTGCCAGCAGTCCGCGGACTAGGCGATACAATGAGCAGTTCTTC.

This rearrangement joins TRBV7-9 to TRBJ1-1, with TRBD1 matching 7 bases. J was trimmed by 3 bases and V by 5 bases; bases with no gene match: 12. Germline V gene sequence: CDR1 SEHNR, CDR2 FQNEAQ (reference sequence). The CDR3 is 16 amino acids. CDR3 in DNA: TGTGCCAGCAGCGAGGGGGCGTATGCCCAGGACACTGAAGCTTTCTTT. Its protein is CASSEGAYAQDTEAFF.

This clonotype was counted only a few times. This chain joins TRBV6-1 and TRBJ2-1; 9 bases map to TRBD1. This CDR3 region has 13 residues. The trim removed 7 bases at V and 8 bases at J, leaving 6 bases unmatched. Germline CDR1 MNHNS, CDR2 SASEGT. The CDR3 protein is CASKGQGADEQFF. CDR3 in DNA: TGTGCCAGCAAGGGACAGGGTGCAGATGAGCAGTTCTTC.

This chain's CDR3 is CASSEREGRTGELFF. The CDR3 DNA follows: TGTGCCAGCAGTGAAAGGGAGGGCCGCACCGGGGAGCTGTTTTTT. The chain carries TRBV2 and TRBJ2-2; 7 bases line up with TRBD2. The CDR3 extends over 15 amino acids. The germline V gene encodes CDR1 SNHLY and CDR2 FYNNEI. Trimming at V came to 2 bases and at J to 4 bases, leaving 4 bases not matched to a gene.

The gene calls are TRBV5-4 and TRBJ1-2; D not certain. CDR1 and CDR2 from the germline V gene are SGHNT and YYREEE (reference sequence). This CDR3 is built from 13 residues. V lost 3 bases and J 9 bases, leaving 15 bases between the germline ends. CDR3 sequence reads: CASSYGPENRYTF. Written as DNA, the CDR3 is TGTGCCAGCAGCTATGGCCCGGAGAATCGCTACACCTTC. The complete variable domain, with remaining parts taken from reference TRBV5-4 and TRBJ1-2, reads ETGVTQSPTHLIKTRGQQVTLRCSSQSGHNTVSWYQQALGQGPQFIFQYYREEENGRGNFPPRFSGLQFPNYSSELNVNALELDDSALYLCASSYGPENRYTFGSGTRLTVV.

In nucleotides, the CDR3 is TGTGCCAGCAGTTACGGCAGTGGGGATACGCAGTATTTT. Its protein product is CASSYGSGDTQYF. The V and J genes are TRBV6-5 and TRBJ2-3; no clear D gene. Germline assignment: CDR1 MNHEY and CDR2 SVGAGI. Between the trimmed V and J ends, which lost 2 bases and 6 bases, there was a span of 9 bases. The CDR3 contains 13 residues.

Note on this clonotype: The junction shows a germline mismatch at one end, possibly a read error. This CDR3 is CASSQDRDRGRNSIYF. CDR3 DNA: TGTGCCAGCAGCCAAGACCGGGACAGGGGGAGAAACTCCATATATTTT. The chain joins TRBV4-2 to TRBJ1-3; 11 bases map to TRBD1. CDR1 is LGHNA, CDR2 YNFKEQ, per germline. The CDR3 consists of 16 residues.

V gene TRBV19 combines with J gene TRBJ1-5; D is possibly TRBD1 (6 bases). The germline V gene encodes CDR1 LNHDA and CDR2 SQIVND (reference sequence). The CDR3 covers 14 residues. V dropped 9 bases and J dropped 4 bases, with 16 bases sitting between them. CDR3 DNA: TGTGCCAGCAAGGTTGGGGGGGCGAATCAGCCCCAGCATTTT. Its protein product is CASKVGGANQPQHF.

The chain carries TRBV20-1 and TRBJ1-6, with D possibly TRBD1 on 5 matching bases. This CDR3 comprises 15 residues. The germline V gene has CDR1 DFQATT and CDR2 SNEGSKA (reference sequence). V was trimmed by 3 bases and J by 1 base, leaving 10 bases between them. CDR3: CSARGGLSYNSPLHF. The CDR3 nucleotides are TGCAGTGCTAGGGGGGGTTTGTCCTATAATTCACCCCTCCACTTT.